This entry lists 20 T cell receptor beta chains sequenced from one sample in a study of Ad26.COV2.S vaccination and SARS-CoV-2 variants (dated by TCRdb to about 2021). The method was the immunoSEQ multiplex PCR assay. TCRdb stores this immuneACCESS table with in-frame sequences only. Part of the clones is absent; in the studies checked, under half of the shortfall reflects unresolved V genes, and no reason is known for the rest. Present in this sample are some 330,000 clones, roughly 90% of which were seen just once. Clones ranked in the top ten supply around 5% of the sample. This specimen's treatment or condition label, per the study, means: 19 received Ad26.COV2.S at low or high dose, single or two shots; 5 received placebo; per-sample allocation not given. Repertoires of vaccine and placebo recipients were sequenced from samples taken on day 63 after the first injection. Source: peripheral blood, taken in a trial of Ad26.COV2.S vaccine versus placebo. The receptors derive from a person aged 18 to 65 who received the Ad26.COV2.S COVID-19 vaccine or a placebo.

This chain uses TRBV2 with TRBJ1-3, with 8 bases matching TRBD1. This CDR3 contains 14 residues. Germline V gives CDR1 SNHLY, CDR2 FYNNEI. Trimming at V came to 6 bases and at J to 2 bases, leaving 3 bases not matched to a gene. This chain's CDR3 is CASSRDRTGNTIYF. The DNA of the CDR3 is TGTGCCAGCAGCCGGGACAGGACTGGAAACACCATATATTTT.

This chain links TRBV20-1 with TRBJ1-2; D remains unclear. The germline CDR1 and CDR2 sequences are DFQATT and SNEGSKA (reference sequence). This CDR3 contains 11 residues. Trimming removed 0 bases at V and 7 bases at J, with 6 bases between. CDR3 region: CSARDFPGYTF. In DNA, the CDR3 is TGCAGTGCTAGAGATTTTCCTGGCTACACCTTC.

The chain links TRBV11-3 to TRBJ2-1; possibly TRBD1 for D (6 bases). Between the trimmed V and J ends, which lost 5 bases and 4 bases, there was a span of 15 bases. The CDR3 runs to 15 residues. Germline V lookup: CDR1 SGHNT, CDR2 YENEEA. CDR3 region: CASSGYRVGYNEQFF. The CDR3 DNA reads TGTGCCAGCAGCGGATACAGGGTGGGGTACAATGAGCAGTTCTTC.

The V call is TRBV6-6, the J call TRBJ1-2, with no clear D. Per the germline V gene, CDR1 is MNHNY and CDR2 is SVGAGI (reference sequence). Trimming took off 2 bases at V and 4 bases at J, with 2 bases between the two ends. This CDR3 region has 11 residues. The CDR3 DNA sequence: TGTGCCAGCAGTTACCTCTATGGCTACACCTTC. Encoded protein: CASSYLYGYTF.

The rearrangement joins TRBV19 to TRBJ1-2, with unresolved D. Germline values: CDR1 LNHDA, CDR2 SQIVND (reference sequence). V lost 7 bases and J 3 bases, leaving 12 bases between the germline ends. The length of the CDR3 is 13 residues. The CDR3 spells CASTGFEDYGYTF. The CDR3 DNA is TGTGCCAGTACCGGATTCGAAGACTATGGCTACACCTTC. Variable domain in full (rest from reference TRBV19 and TRBJ1-2): DGGITQSPKYLFRKEGQNVTLSCEQNLNHDAMYWYRQDPGQGLRLIYYSQIVNDFQKGDIAEGYSVSREKKESFPLTVTSAQKNPTAFYLCASTGFEDYGYTFGSGTRLTVV.

V is TRBV20-1 and J is TRBJ2-5; D is undetermined. V dropped 4 bases and J dropped 5 bases, with 5 bases sitting between them. The length of the CDR3 is 10 residues. The V gene's germline CDR1 is DFQATT and CDR2 SNEGSKA (reference sequence). The CDR3 sequence is CSANRETQYF. CDR3 DNA sequence: TGCAGTGCTAATCGGGAGACCCAGTACTTC.

The genes are TRBV5-4 and TRBJ2-7; 8 bases match TRBD1. This CDR3 is built from 16 residues. Trimming cost V 0 bases and J 2 bases; bases outside gene matches: 7. Germline CDR1 and CDR2: SGHNT and YYREEE (reference sequence). The CDR3 DNA reads TGTGCCAGCAGCTTGGCCCAGGGACAGGCGACCTACGAGCAGTACTTC. Translated: CASSLAQGQATYEQYF.

The gene calls are TRBV6-2 or TRBV6-3 and TRBJ2-7; TRBD2 aligns across 12 bases. Germline trimming cut 4 bases from V and 4 bases from J; bases unmatched to any gene: 5. The CDR3 is 15 amino acids. Germline V gene sequence: CDR1 MNHEY, CDR2 SVGEGT. CDR3 region: CASSSTSGRGYEQYV. CDR3 nucleotides: TGTGCCAGCAGTTCGACTAGCGGGAGAGGTTACGAGCAGTACGTC.

The CDR3 here is CASSQGVNEQFF. The CDR3 DNA reads TGCGCCAGCAGCCAGGGTGTGAATGAGCAGTTCTTC. The chain employs TRBV5-1 and TRBJ2-1; possibly TRBD1 for D (5 bases). V was cut by 4 bases and J by 7 bases, with 9 bases left in between. CDR1 is SGHRS and CDR2 is YFSETQ in the germline V gene. The CDR3 has 12 residues.

V usage is TRBV6-2 or TRBV6-3 and J usage is TRBJ2-3; D assignment may be TRBD1 or TRBD2 (6 bases each). This CDR3 comprises 15 residues. The germline V gene encodes CDR1 MNHEY and CDR2 SVGEGT. The V and J ends lost 2 bases and 7 bases respectively, with 16 bases between them. The CDR3 DNA follows: TGTGCCAGCAGTTACACGGCGGGGACATCGAATACGCAGTATTTT. Its translation is CASSYTAGTSNTQYF.

This chain joins TRBV19 and TRBJ2-1, with D uncertain. The length of the CDR3 is 18 residues. V lost 3 bases, J lost 1 base, and 19 bases lay in between. The V gene's germline CDR1 is LNHDA and CDR2 SQIVND (reference sequence). The CDR3 is CASSMVEPVGLSYNEQFF. CDR3 bases: TGTGCCAGTAGTATGGTAGAACCTGTAGGCCTTTCCTACAATGAGCAGTTCTTC.

This chain links TRBV18 with TRBJ1-5, with TRBD1 matching 10 bases. J gave up 4 bases and V 3 bases, and 3 bases lay outside the gene matches. In germline, CDR1 is KGHSH, CDR2 LQKENI. CDR3 length equals 15 residues. Here the CDR3 reads CASSPGQGLNQPQHF. CDR3 coding DNA: TGTGCCAGCTCACCGGGACAGGGGCTTAATCAGCCCCAGCATTTT.

The rearrangement uses TRBV6-5 and TRBJ1-3; the D gene is possibly TRBD1 (6 bases). This CDR3 spans 14 amino acids. V dropped 6 bases and J dropped 4 bases, with 13 bases sitting between them. Germline V gives CDR1 MNHEY, CDR2 SVGAGI. CDR3 sequence reads: CASSGTGTGNTIYF. CDR3 DNA sequence: TGTGCCAGCAGCGGGACTGGGACAGGAAACACCATATATTTT.

V gene TRBV4-3 combines with J gene TRBJ1-2; TRBD1 is a possible D gene (5 bases). CDR3 length: 16 residues. V was clipped by 3 bases and J by 0 bases, with 14 bases between them. Germline CDR1 reads LGHNA; CDR2 reads YSLEER. The CDR3 DNA reads as TGCGCCAGCAGCCAGGTCCCAGGGAGTTCTAACTATGGCTACACCTTC. Translating it yields CASSQVPGSSNYGYTF.

This clone was recorded a few times. The chain uses TRBV7-9 and TRBJ1-2; D unclear. Trimming cost V 4 bases and J 4 bases, with 10 bases left between them. The CDR3 is 13 residues long. Germline V CDR1 and CDR2: SEHNR, FQNEAQ (reference sequence). CDR3 sequence reads: CASSYTVPYGYTF. In nucleotides, the CDR3 is TGTGCCAGCAGCTATACAGTGCCCTATGGCTACACCTTC.

This chain links TRBV5-6 with TRBJ2-3, with D perhaps matching TRBD2 (6 bases). Germline-derived CDR1 and CDR2 are SGHDT and YYEEEE. V was shortened by 0 bases and J by 2 bases, with 10 bases between the two germline ends. CDR3 length: 15 amino acids. CDR3 nucleotides: TGTGCCAGCAGCTTGGGGGGACTTAACACAGATACGCAGTATTTT. As protein: CASSLGGLNTDTQYF.

The rearrangement links TRBV3-1 (or the pseudogene TRBV3-2) to TRBJ1-5; no reliable D call. Between the trimmed V and J ends, which lost 3 bases and 3 bases, there was a span of 9 bases. Per germline, CDR1 LGHDT and CDR2 YNNKEL (reference sequence). The CDR3 totals 14 residues. DNA of the CDR3: TGTGCCAGCAGCCAGGCGCTGGACAATCAGCCCCAGCATTTT. This gives the protein CASSQALDNQPQHF.

The chain joins TRBV7-2 to TRBJ2-3; 10 nucleotides agree with TRBD2. This CDR3 contains 16 residues. With V trimmed by 3 bases and J by 8 bases, 11 bases remained unmatched. Germline V gives CDR1 SGHTA, CDR2 FQGNSA. The CDR3 protein is CASSFRHSGGALTQYF. Written as DNA, the CDR3 is TGTGCCAGCAGCTTCCGACACAGCGGGGGGGCCCTTACGCAGTATTTT.

This chain links TRBV7-9 with TRBJ1-1, with 7 bases matching TRBD1. The CDR3 contains 15 residues. Trimming at V came to 4 bases and at J to 0 bases, leaving 5 bases not matched to a gene. Germline V CDR1 and CDR2: SEHNR, FQNEAQ (reference sequence). CDR3 bases: TGTGCCAGCAGCTCCAGGGGGGAAATGAACACTGAAGCTTTCTTT. It translates to CASSSRGEMNTEAFF.

The rearrangement uses TRBV7-9 and TRBJ1-2; D remains unclear. Between the trimmed V and J ends, which lost 0 bases and 0 bases, there was a span of 8 bases. Germline CDR1 SEHNR, CDR2 FQNEAQ (reference sequence). The CDR3 runs to 15 residues. DNA for the CDR3: TGTGCCAGCAGCTTAGCGTCGCCAGCTAACTATGGCTACACCTTC. Amino acids: CASSLASPANYGYTF.